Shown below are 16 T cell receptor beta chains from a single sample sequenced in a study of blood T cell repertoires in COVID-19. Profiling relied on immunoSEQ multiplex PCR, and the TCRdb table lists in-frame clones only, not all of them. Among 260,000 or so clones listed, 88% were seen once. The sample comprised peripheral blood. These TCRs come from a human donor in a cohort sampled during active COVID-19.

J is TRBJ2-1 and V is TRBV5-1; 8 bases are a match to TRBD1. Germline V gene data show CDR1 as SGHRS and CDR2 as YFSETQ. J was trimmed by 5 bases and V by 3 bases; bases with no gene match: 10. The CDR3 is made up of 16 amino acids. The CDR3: CASSSPTGASHNEQFF. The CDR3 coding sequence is TGCGCCAGCAGCTCCCCGACAGGGGCGAGTCACAATGAGCAGTTCTTC.

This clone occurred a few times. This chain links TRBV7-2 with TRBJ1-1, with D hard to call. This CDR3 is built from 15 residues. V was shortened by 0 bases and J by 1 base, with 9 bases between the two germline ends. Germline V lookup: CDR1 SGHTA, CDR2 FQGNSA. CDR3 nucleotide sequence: TGTGCCAGCAGCTTAGCCGACTTAGGGAACACTGAAGCTTTCTTT. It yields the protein CASSLADLGNTEAFF.

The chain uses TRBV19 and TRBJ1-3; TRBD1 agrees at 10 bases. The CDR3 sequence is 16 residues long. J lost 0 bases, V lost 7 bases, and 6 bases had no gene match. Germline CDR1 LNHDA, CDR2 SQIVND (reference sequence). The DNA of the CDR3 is TGTGCCAGTATACAGGGACAGGGGATCTCTGGAAACACCATATATTTT. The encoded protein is CASIQGQGISGNTIYF.

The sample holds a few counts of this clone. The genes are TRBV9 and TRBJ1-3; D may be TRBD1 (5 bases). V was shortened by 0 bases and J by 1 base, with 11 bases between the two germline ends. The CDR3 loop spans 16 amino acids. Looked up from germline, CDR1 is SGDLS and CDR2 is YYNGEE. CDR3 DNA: TGTGCCAGCAGCGTAGCTGCAGGGTTGTCTGGAAACACCATATATTTT. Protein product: CASSVAAGLSGNTIYF.

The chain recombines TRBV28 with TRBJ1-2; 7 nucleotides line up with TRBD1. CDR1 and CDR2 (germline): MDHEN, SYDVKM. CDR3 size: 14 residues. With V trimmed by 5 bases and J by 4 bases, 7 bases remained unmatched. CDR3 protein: CASSRQGRSYGYTF. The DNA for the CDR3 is TGTGCCAGCAGTCGACAGGGAAGGAGCTATGGCTACACCTTC.

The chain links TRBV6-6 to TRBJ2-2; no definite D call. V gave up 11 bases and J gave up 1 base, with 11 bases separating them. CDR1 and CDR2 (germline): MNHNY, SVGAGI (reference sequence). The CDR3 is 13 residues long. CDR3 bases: TGTGCCGGAAGACACGAGAACACCGGGGAGCTGTTTTTT. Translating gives CAGRHENTGELFF.

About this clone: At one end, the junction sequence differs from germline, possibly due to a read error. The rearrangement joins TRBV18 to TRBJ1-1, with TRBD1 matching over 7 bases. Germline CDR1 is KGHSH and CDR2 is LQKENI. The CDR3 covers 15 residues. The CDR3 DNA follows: TGTGCCAGCTCACCTCGCGACAGGGTGAACCCTGAAGCTTTCTTT. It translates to CASSPRDRVNPEAFF. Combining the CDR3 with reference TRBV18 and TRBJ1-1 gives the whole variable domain NAGVMQNPRHLVRRRGQEARLRCSPMKGHSHVYWYRQLPEEGLKFMVYLQKENIIDESGMPKERFSAEFPKEGPSILRIQQVVRGDSAAYFCASSPRDRVNPEAFFGQGTRLTVV.

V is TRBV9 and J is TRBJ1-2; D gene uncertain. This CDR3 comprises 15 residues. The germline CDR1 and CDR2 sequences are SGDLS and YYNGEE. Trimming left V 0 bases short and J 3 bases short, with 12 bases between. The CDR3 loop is CASSVAPRTDYGYTF. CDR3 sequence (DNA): TGTGCCAGCAGCGTAGCTCCCCGAACGGACTATGGCTACACCTTC.

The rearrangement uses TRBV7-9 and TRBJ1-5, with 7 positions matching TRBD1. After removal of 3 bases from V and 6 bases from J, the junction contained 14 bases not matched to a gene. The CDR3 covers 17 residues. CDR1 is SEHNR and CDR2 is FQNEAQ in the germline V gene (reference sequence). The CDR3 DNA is TGTGCCAGCAGCTTGGACAAGACAGGGCGTCGTGGTCAGCCCCAGCATTTT. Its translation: CASSLDKTGRRGQPQHF.

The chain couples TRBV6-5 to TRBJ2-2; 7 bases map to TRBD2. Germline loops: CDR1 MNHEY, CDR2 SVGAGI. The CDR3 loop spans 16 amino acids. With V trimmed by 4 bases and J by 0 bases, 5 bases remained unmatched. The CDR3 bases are TGTGCCAGCAGTTCCCGCGGGGGTTCGAACACCGGGGAGCTGTTTTTT. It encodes CASSSRGGSNTGELFF.

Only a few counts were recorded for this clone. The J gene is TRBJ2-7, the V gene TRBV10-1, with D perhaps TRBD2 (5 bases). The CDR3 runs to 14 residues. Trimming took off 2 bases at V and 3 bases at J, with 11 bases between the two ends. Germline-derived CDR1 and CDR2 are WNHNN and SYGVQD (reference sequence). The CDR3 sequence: CASSEGYGGYEQYF. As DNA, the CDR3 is TGCGCCAGCAGTGAGGGGTATGGAGGCTACGAGCAGTACTTC.

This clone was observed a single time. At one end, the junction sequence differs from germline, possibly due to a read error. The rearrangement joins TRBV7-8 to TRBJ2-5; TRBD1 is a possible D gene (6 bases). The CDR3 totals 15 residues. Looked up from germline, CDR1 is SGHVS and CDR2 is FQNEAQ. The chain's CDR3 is CASNLRLTGQETQYF. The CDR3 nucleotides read TGTGCCAGCAACTTACGACTGACAGGCCAAGAGACCCAGTACTTC.

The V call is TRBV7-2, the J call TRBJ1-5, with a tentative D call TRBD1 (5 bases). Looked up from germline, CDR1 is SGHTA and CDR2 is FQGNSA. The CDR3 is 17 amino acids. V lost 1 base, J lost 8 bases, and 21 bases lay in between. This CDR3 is CASSLVGISDFREPQHF. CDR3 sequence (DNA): TGTGCCAGCAGCTTAGTTGGGATCTCCGACTTCAGGGAGCCCCAGCATTTT. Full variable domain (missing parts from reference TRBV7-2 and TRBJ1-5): GAGVSQSPSNKVTEKGKDVELRCDPISGHTALYWYRQSLGQGLEFLIYFQGNSAPDKSGLPSDRFSAERTGGSVSTLTIQRTQQEDSAVYLCASSLVGISDFREPQHFGDGTRLSIL.

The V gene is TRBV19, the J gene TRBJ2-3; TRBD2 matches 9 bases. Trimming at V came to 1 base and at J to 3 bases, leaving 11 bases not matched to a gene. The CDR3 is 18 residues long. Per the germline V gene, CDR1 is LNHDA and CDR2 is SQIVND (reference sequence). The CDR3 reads CASSIGPSGTRRTDTQYF. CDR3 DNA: TGTGCCAGTAGTATAGGGCCTAGCGGGACAAGAAGGACAGATACGCAGTATTTT.

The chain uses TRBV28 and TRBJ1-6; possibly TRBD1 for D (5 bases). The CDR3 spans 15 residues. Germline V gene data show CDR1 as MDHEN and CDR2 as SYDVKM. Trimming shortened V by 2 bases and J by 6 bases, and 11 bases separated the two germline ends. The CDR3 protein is CASSLGWQGNSPLHF. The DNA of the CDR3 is TGTGCCAGCAGTTTAGGGTGGCAGGGTAATTCACCCCTCCACTTT.

The CDR3 DNA is TGCGCCAGCAGCCACCCCGGGACAGGGAGCTACGAGCAGTACTTC. Protein product: CASSHPGTGSYEQYF. The chain recombines TRBV4-1 with TRBJ2-7, with 9 bases aligning to TRBD1. V was clipped by 3 bases and J by 3 bases; unmatched bases: 6. CDR1 MGHRA and CDR2 YSYEKL come from the germline V gene. This CDR3 is 15 amino acids long.